The T cell receptor (beta chain) described here comes from a study of lymphopenia after photon versus proton radiotherapy. Comment on this clone: The antigen remains unidentified.

Produced via immunoSEQ multiplex PCR; TCRdb's table is partial and in-frame only. This repertoire shows around 31,000 clones, roughly nine tenths found once; its top ten account for 6.6%. Study-level results: Larger post-nadir TCR diversity loss correlated inversely with survival in deceased patients. Proton therapy kept repertoires fairly stable, unlike photons, which gained effector/memory cells. Oligoclonal CD8+ Temra expansion after nadir drove photon patients' diversity drop.

The ends were cut back, 2 bases at V and 0 bases at J, with 8 bases in the middle. This CDR3 contains 15 residues. Germline V gene sequence: CDR1 LNHDA, CDR2 SQIVND (reference sequence). The specimen comprised peripheral blood, sampled from a patient treated with proton-based radiotherapy. The sequence was obtained from a woman in her seventies with pancreatic cancer. Some clones in this sample may be carry-over from other donors' samples. This chain connects TRBV19 to TRBJ1-3; unclear D gene. The CDR3 spells CASSILPYSGNTIYF. The CDR3 DNA sequence: TGTGCCAGTAGTATACTGCCGTACTCTGGAAACACCATATATTTT. Complete variable domain (other parts from reference TRBV19 and TRBJ1-3): DGGITQSPKYLFRKEGQNVTLSCEQNLNHDAMYWYRQDPGQGLRLIYYSQIVNDFQKGDIAEGYSVSREKKESFPLTVTSAQKNPTAFYLCASSILPYSGNTIYFGEGSWLTVV.